The 24 T cell receptor beta chains reported below all come from one sample, sequenced in a study of kidney transplant recipient with SARS-CoV-2 infection. TCRdb ran MiXCR on the reads and lists one entry per CDR3 protein. The table lists fewer than 250,000 distinct CDR3 sequences, 25% to 35% of them singletons. The sequences come from a blood sample, collected at baseline and on roughly day 110 from a kidney transplant recipient. These receptors all come from a male patient between 25 and 39 years old who had COVID-19 and was a kidney transplant recipient. Some T cells may be supplied by the graft donor.

The CDR3 DNA is TGTGCCATCAGAGCGACAGCGGGGGGCACAGATACGCAGTATTTT. Protein sequence: CAIRATAGGTDTQYF. The chain recombines TRBV6-5 with TRBJ2-3, with 8 nucleotides matching TRBD2. The CDR3 is 15 residues long. V shed 10 bases and J 1 base; nucleotides not matched to a gene: 10. Germline V gives CDR1 MNHEY, CDR2 SVGAGI.

This clonotype came up many times. This chain connects TRBV8-2 to TRBJ1-2. TRBV8-2 is a documented pseudogene. There are 16 residues in the CDR3. Here the CDR3 DNA reads TGTGGCAGTGAAACCACTGATAGCCGAAAGACCTATGGCTACACCTTC. Its translation: CGSETTDSRKTYGYTF.

This clonotype was counted many times. The rearrangement links TRBV6-1 to TRBJ2-3; D is perhaps TRBD1 (5 bases). This CDR3 contains 12 residues. Trimming left V 5 bases short and J 8 bases short, with 11 bases between. From germline, CDR1 is MNHNS and CDR2 SASEGT. The CDR3, as DNA: TGTGCCAGCAGTTCCGACAGCCGTACGCAGTATTTT. Protein sequence: CASSSDSRTQYF.

As regards this clonotype: A much larger clonotype is one base distant, so this may be a read error. V gene TRBV30 combines with J gene TRBJ2-7, with D maybe TRBD2 (6 bases). The CDR3 runs to 15 residues. Per germline, CDR1 GTSNPN and CDR2 SVGIG (reference sequence). The CDR3 nucleotides read TGTTCCTGGAGTCGGACTAAGGCAGTCTCCTACGAGCAGTACTTC. The encoded protein is CSWSRTKAVSYEQYF.

This clonotype was found many times. CDR3 sequence: CASSAGTSGRTSSGEQYF. The CDR3 region has the DNA TGTGCCAGCAGTGCCGGGACTAGCGGGAGGACATCCTCGGGGGAGCAGTACTTC. This chain joins TRBV12-3 or TRBV12-4 and TRBJ2-7, with TRBD2 identical over 15 bases. V was clipped by 5 bases and J by 7 bases; unmatched bases: 15. There are 18 residues in the CDR3.

Ten or more counts support this clonotype. The rearrangement uses TRBV20-1 and TRBJ2-7; D is possibly TRBD1 or TRBD2 (5 bases each). CDR1 DFQATT and CDR2 SNEGSKA come from the germline V gene (reference sequence). The CDR3 length is 13 residues. Trimming cost V 5 bases and J 0 bases, with 11 bases left between them. CDR3 nucleotides: TGCAGTGCTGGAGGACACCTCTCCTACGAGCAGTACTTC. It specifies CSAGGHLSYEQYF.

In this sample, this clonotype turned up many times. V usage is TRBV6-5 and J usage is TRBJ1-2; D is possibly TRBD1 (5 bases). This CDR3 has 19 residues. V was shortened by 4 bases and J by 0 bases, with 24 bases between the two germline ends. CDR1 and CDR2 from the germline V gene are MNHEY and SVGAGI. The CDR3 coding sequence is TGTGCCAGCAGTTCCTTCTCAGGCAGGGCGCCCTCAGCTAACTATGGCTACACCTTC. It encodes CASSSFSGRAPSANYGYTF.

Points on this clonotype: Possible read error: a much larger clone is one base away. The CDR3 carries no conserved terminal phenylalanine or tryptophan, so it likely arises from a read error. The chain carries TRBV7-8 and TRBJ1-3, with D uncertain. The CDR3 runs 14 residues. CDR1 and CDR2 (germline): SGHVS, FQNEAQ. The germline V and J ends were trimmed by 0 bases and 4 bases, with 7 bases remaining between them. CDR3 sequence reads: CASSLAGWGNTIYL. CDR3 DNA: TGTGCCAGCAGCTTAGCAGGGTGGGGAAACACCATATATCTT.

Worth noting for this clonotype: A much larger clone sits a single nucleotide away, making a read error possible. The genes are TRBV21-1 and TRBJ2-3. TRBV21-1 is annotated as a pseudogene. The CDR3 has 17 residues. The CDR3 coding sequence is TGTGCCAGCAGTCCTGAAGTAGCTACAGTCATACAAGATACGCAGTATTTT. Its protein product is CASSPEVATVIQDTQYF.

A single count supports this clonotype. It may be a read error: a sequence one base away is much more abundant. The chain carries TRBV3-2 and TRBJ2-7; the table's TRBD2 call for D was not verified on the DNA. TRBV3-2 is listed as a pseudogene. The CDR3 totals 14 residues. CDR3 coding DNA: TGTGCCAGCAGCCCCCTGGGAGGATTCGACGAGCAGTGCTTC. Residues: CASSPLGGFDEQCF.

Details on this clonotype: A much larger clone is a single base away; this may be a read error. The chain carries TRBV29-1 and TRBJ2-7, with 7 bases fitting TRBD1. The V gene end was trimmed by 0 bases and the J gene end by 5 bases; junction bases not matched to a gene: 4. CDR1 SQVTM and CDR2 ANQGSEA come from the germline V gene. The CDR3 loop spans 13 amino acids. CDR3 coding DNA: TGCAGCGTTGAAGAAGGGACAGCCCACGAGCAGTACTTC. This sequence encodes CSVEEGTAHEQYF.

The CDR3 sequence: CASSLRLALPPGTDTQYF. CDR3 coding DNA: TGCGCCAGCAGCTTGAGGCTAGCGCTCCCCCCTGGCACAGATACGCAGTATTTT. The chain links TRBV5-1 to TRBJ2-3; tentatively, D is TRBD2 (6 bases). This CDR3 has 18 residues. With 1 base removed from V and 1 base from J, the gap between germline ends came to 19 bases. In germline, CDR1 is SGHRS, CDR2 YFSETQ.

This clonotype came up many times. The chain joins TRBV6-2 or TRBV6-3 to TRBJ2-4; D remains unclear. The CDR3 is 15 residues long. The V gene lost 6 bases and the J gene lost 0 bases, with 12 bases spanning the gap. The V gene's germline CDR1 is MNHEY and CDR2 SVGEGT. The DNA of the CDR3 is TGTGCCAGCAGCCGTCCCCTAGGAGCCAAAAACATTCAGTACTTC. It is translated as CASSRPLGAKNIQYF.

This clonotype was found many times. The chain has TRBV30 and TRBJ1-2, with TRBD1 as a possible D gene (6 bases). Trimming took off 0 bases at V and 4 bases at J, with 9 bases between the two ends. The CDR3 has 13 residues. The germline V gene has CDR1 GTSNPN and CDR2 SVGIG (reference sequence). CDR3 in DNA: TGTGCCTGGAGTGTACTGACAGGCTATGGCTACACCTTC. Translation gives CAWSVLTGYGYTF.

This clonotype was observed many times. This rearrangement joins TRBV7-2 to TRBJ1-2; tentatively, D is TRBD1 (5 bases). V was pared by 5 bases and J by 4 bases, with 23 bases between. Germline-derived CDR1 and CDR2 are SGHTA and FQGNSA. CDR3 size: 17 residues. CDR3 protein: CASSPSDRDGKTYGYTF. As DNA, the CDR3 is TGTGCCAGCAGCCCAAGTGACAGAGACGGAAAGACCTATGGCTACACCTTC.

As for this clonotype: A much more abundant neighbour one base away suggests this may be a read error. The chain combines TRBV20-1 with TRBJ1-4; 7 bases align to TRBD1. Looked up from germline, CDR1 is DFQATT and CDR2 is SNEGSKA (reference sequence). The CDR3 sequence is 14 residues long. Written as DNA, the CDR3 is TGCAGTACTAGAGGCGGGACAGCTAATGAAAAACTGTTTTTT. It codes for CSTRGGTANEKLFF.

This clonotype has a count of ten or more. V gene TRBV5-4 combines with J gene TRBJ1-2; no firm D call. The CDR3 has 16 amino acids. The germline V gene encodes CDR1 SGHNT and CDR2 YYREEE (reference sequence). Trimming pared 7 bases from V and 4 bases from J, leaving 23 bases between. CDR3 amino acids: CASYHDVPGKTYGYTF. CDR3 sequence (DNA): TGTGCCAGCTACCATGACGTACCAGGAAAGACCTATGGCTACACCTTC.

This clonotype has ten or more counts. The chain is built from TRBV24-1 and TRBJ2-5; 9 positions match TRBD2. V dropped 1 base and J dropped 2; count of bases not matched to a gene: 4. Germline lookup yields CDR1 KGHDR and CDR2 SFDVKD. This CDR3 comprises 16 residues. CDR3 in DNA: TGTGCCACCAGTGATTTTAACCTAGCGGGGCAAGAGACCCAGTACTTC. It specifies CATSDFNLAGQETQYF.

This clonotype was seen at least ten times. The chain has TRBV9 and TRBJ1-2; TRBD1 aligns across 7 bases. The CDR3 covers 15 residues. The germline gives CDR1 SGDLS, CDR2 YYNGEE. Trimming took 4 bases from V and 6 from J; bases not matched to a gene: 12. The CDR3 DNA is TGTGCCAGCAGCCCACCTTCCGGGACAGTTCATGGCTACACCTTC. Amino acids: CASSPPSGTVHGYTF.

This chain links TRBV5-3 with TRBJ1-2; D is ambiguous. TRBV5-3 is an open reading frame, and its role is uncertain. V lost 6 bases to trimming and J lost 4 bases, with 22 bases between them. The CDR3 covers 16 residues. The CDR3 DNA reads as TGTGCCAGAACCGTGGCAGTGTTGAGAAAGACCTATGGCTACACCTTC. The encoded protein is CARTVAVLRKTYGYTF.

Turning to this clonotype: One base away lies a much larger clone, so this may be a sequencing read error. J is TRBJ2-4 and V is TRBV28; the match to TRBD1 covers 7 bases. The J call may be incorrect, as the DNA end agrees better with TRBJ2-7. This CDR3 has 16 residues. Germline CDR1 reads MDHEN; CDR2 reads SYDVKM. The CDR3 sequence is CASSLPPGGNPYEQYF. CDR3 nucleotides: TGTGCCAGCAGTTTACCCCCAGGGGGTAACCCCTACGAGCAGTACTTC.

This clonotype was counted ten times or more. The chain joins TRBV9 to TRBJ1-4; the D gene is possibly TRBD1 (5 bases). Trimming took 3 bases from V and 0 from J, leaving 12 bases between them. The CDR3 is 16 residues long. The germline gives CDR1 SGDLS, CDR2 YYNGEE. CDR3 DNA: TGTGCCAGCAGCGGGGGCTCGGACCCAACTAATGAAAAACTGTTTTTT. Amino acids: CASSGGSDPTNEKLFF.

This clonotype occurred many times. The CDR3 region is CASSTTWVSETQYF. CDR3 in DNA: TGTGCCAGTAGTACCACCTGGGTCTCAGAGACCCAGTACTTC. This chain joins TRBV19 and TRBJ2-5; D remains ambiguous. CDR1 and CDR2 (germline): LNHDA, SQIVND (reference sequence). This CDR3 contains 14 residues. V was clipped by 4 bases and J by 4 bases, with 13 bases between them.

This clonotype was counted ten times or more. The chain links TRBV6-4 to TRBJ1-1, with a possible D match to TRBD1 (5 bases). Germline CDR1 reads MRHNA; CDR2 reads SNTAGT. CDR3 length: 15 amino acids. V gave up 8 bases and J gave up 0 bases, with 16 bases separating them. The CDR3 sequence is CASRRDGAMNTEAFF. CDR3 bases: TGTGCCAGCCGAAGGGACGGCGCGATGAACACTGAAGCTTTCTTT.